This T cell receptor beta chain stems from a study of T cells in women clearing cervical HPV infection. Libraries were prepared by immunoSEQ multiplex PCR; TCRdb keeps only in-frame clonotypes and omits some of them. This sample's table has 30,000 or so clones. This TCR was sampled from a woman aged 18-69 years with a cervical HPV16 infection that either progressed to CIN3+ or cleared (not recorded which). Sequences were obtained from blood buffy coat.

The CDR3 sequence: CSARELEFTGELFF. The covered CDR3 bases are TGCAGTGCTAGAGAACTAGAGTTCACCGGGGAG. The chain employs TRBV20-1 and TRBJ2-2; tentatively, D is TRBD2 (5 bases). The CDR3 goes on 3 residues after the read ends, and that part is filled in from the germline J gene. Trimming took 0 bases from V and 4 from J, leaving 9 bases between them. CDR1 is DFQATT and CDR2 is SNEGSKA in the germline V gene (reference sequence). CDR3 size: 14 residues.